This T cell receptor (beta chain) was recovered during a study of T cells in Graves' hyperthyroidism and ophthalmopathy. The germline V gene has CDR1 MGHRA and CDR2 YSYEKL. The CDR3 extends over 16 amino acids. The V and J ends lost 3 bases and 4 bases, in that order; junction bases with no gene match: 6. There were TCR beta CDR3 regions amplified from RNA transcripts. TCR CDR3 underwent first-round RT-PCR with the HTBI primer set. Each CDR3 protein gets one entry after TCRdb re-called the multiplex PCR reads with MiXCR. The data show roughly 400,000 distinct CDR3 sequences, with 20% to 30% seen just once and around 79% held by the top ten. This clonotype appeared a few times. Clinicians diagnosed patients from clinical symptoms, serum thyroxine and TRAb, thyroid ultrasound and orbital computed tomography.

Sequencing was carried out using blood. The J gene is TRBJ2-1, the V gene TRBV4-1; 10 bases align to TRBD2. The clonotype was recovered from a man in his fifties with Graves' hyperthyroidism. The CDR3 loop is CASSQETSGQYNEQFF. DNA for the CDR3: TGCGCCAGCAGCCAGGAGACTAGCGGGCAATACAATGAGCAGTTCTTC.